The present T cell receptor (beta chain) was sequenced within a study of T cells in localized non-small cell lung cancer. TCRdb keeps only in-frame clones here, not all; method: immunoSEQ multiplex PCR. The profile covers tens of thousands of clones, with about four fifths appearing a single time and approximately 2.5% taken by the ten largest. Findings and limits, study-wide: Sequencing involved a lone tumor region, leaving heterogeneity possible.

The CDR3 has 13 residues. Germline CDR1 and CDR2: WNHNN and SYGVQD (reference sequence). About this clone itself: What it binds is unknown. A read error may produce the germline difference seen at one junction end.

This TCR came from a man aged 40 to 70 with stage I lung adenocarcinoma. The specimen comprised peripheral blood, sampled before any cancer treatment. The chain joins TRBV10-1 to TRBJ2-1; 14 bases map to TRBD2. CDR3 bases: TGCGCCAGCAGCCCGGGACTAGCGGGAGTAGTGATCTTC. Protein product: CASSPGLAGVVIF.